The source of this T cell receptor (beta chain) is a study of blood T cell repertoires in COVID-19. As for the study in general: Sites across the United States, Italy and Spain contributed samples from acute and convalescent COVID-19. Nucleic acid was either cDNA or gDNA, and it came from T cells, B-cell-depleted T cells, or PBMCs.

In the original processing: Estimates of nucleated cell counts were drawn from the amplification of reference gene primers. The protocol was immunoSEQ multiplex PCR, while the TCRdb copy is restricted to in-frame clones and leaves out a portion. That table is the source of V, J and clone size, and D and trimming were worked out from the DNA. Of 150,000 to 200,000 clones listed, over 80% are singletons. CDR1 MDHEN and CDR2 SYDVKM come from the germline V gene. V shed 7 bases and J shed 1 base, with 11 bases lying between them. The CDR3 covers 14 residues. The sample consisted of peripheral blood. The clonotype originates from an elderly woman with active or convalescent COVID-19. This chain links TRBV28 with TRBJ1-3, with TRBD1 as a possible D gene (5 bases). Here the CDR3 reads CASTTGGSGNTIYF. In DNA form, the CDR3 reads TGTGCCAGCACCACTGGGGGGTCTGGAAACACCATATATTTT.